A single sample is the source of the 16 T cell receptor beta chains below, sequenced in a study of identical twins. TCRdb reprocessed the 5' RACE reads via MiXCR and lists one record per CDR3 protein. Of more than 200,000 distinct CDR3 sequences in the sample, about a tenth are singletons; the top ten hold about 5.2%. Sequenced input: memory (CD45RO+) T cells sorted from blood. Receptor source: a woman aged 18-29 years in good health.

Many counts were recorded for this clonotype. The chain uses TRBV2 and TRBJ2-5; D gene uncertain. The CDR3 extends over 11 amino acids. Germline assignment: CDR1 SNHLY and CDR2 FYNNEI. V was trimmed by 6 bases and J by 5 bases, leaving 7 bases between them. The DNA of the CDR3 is TGTGCCAGCAGCGAACTGGAGACCCAGTACTTC. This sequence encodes CASSELETQYF. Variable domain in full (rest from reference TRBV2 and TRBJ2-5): EPEVTQTPSHQVTQMGQEVILRCVPISNHLYFYWYRQILGQKVEFLVSFYNNEISEKSEIFDDQFSVERPDGSNFTLKIRSTKLEDSAMYFCASSELETQYFGPGTRLLVL.

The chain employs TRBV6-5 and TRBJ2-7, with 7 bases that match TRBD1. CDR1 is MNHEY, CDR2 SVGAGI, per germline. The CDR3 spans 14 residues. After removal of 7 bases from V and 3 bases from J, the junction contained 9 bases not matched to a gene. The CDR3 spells CASTFLRDSYEQYF. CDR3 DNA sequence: TGTGCCAGCACTTTCCTTCGGGACAGCTACGAGCAGTACTTC.

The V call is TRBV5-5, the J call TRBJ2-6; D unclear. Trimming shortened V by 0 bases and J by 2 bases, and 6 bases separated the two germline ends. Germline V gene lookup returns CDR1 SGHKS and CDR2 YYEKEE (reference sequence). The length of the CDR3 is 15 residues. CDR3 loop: CASSLVVAGANVLTF. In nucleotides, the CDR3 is TGTGCCAGCAGCTTGGTGGTAGCTGGGGCCAACGTCCTGACTTTC.

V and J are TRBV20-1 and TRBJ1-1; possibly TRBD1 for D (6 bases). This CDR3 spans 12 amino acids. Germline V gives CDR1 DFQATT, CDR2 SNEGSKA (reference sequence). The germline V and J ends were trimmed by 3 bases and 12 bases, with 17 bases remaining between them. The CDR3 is CSASEQGGVTFF. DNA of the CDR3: TGCAGTGCTAGCGAACAGGGTGGTGTAACTTTCTTT.

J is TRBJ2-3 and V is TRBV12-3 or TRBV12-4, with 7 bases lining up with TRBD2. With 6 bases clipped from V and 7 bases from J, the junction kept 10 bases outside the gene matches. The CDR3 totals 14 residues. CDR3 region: CASSPGGLVHTQYF. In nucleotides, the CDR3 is TGTGCCAGCAGCCCTGGAGGACTAGTTCATACGCAGTATTTT.

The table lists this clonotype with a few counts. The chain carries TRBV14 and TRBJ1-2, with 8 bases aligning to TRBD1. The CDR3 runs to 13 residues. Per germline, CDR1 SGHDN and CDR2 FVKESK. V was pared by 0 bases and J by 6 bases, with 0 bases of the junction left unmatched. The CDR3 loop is CASSQDRGHGYTF. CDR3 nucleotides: TGTGCCAGCAGCCAAGACAGGGGGCATGGCTACACCTTC. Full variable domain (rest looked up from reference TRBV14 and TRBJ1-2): EAGVTQFPSHSVIEKGQTVTLRCDPISGHDNLYWYRRVMGKEIKFLLHFVKESKQDESGMPNNRFLAERTGGTYSTLKVQPAELEDSGVYFCASSQDRGHGYTFGSGTRLTVV.

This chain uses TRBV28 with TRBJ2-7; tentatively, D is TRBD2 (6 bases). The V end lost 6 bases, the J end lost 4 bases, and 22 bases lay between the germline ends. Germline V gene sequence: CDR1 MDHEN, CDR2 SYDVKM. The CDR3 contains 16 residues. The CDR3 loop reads CASRGDFSSGIYEQYF. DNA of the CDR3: TGTGCCAGCAGGGGGGACTTCTCCTCAGGCATATACGAGCAGTACTTC.

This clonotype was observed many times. CDR3: CASRGDTYGYTF. CDR3 coding DNA: TGTGCCAGCAGGGGGGACACCTATGGCTACACCTTC. The chain couples TRBV6-5 to TRBJ1-2, with D tentatively TRBD1 (6 bases). The germline V gene has CDR1 MNHEY and CDR2 SVGAGI. The CDR3 is made up of 12 amino acids. The V end was cut by 6 bases, the J end by 4 bases, with 9 bases between.

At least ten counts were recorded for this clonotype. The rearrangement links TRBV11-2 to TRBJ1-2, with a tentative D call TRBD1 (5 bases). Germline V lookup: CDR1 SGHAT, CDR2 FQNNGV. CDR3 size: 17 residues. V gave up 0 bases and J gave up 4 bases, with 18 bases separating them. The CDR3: CASSLDHGGGVPYGYTF. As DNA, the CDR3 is TGTGCCAGCAGCTTAGATCATGGGGGAGGTGTTCCCTATGGCTACACCTTC.

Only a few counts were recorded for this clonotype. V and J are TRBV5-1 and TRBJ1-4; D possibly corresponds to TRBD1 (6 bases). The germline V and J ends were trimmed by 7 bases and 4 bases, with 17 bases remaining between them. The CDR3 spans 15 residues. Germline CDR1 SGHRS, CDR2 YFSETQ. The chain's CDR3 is CASQFTGRGNEKLFF. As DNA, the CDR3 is TGCGCCAGCCAGTTTACAGGGAGGGGTAATGAAAAACTGTTTTTT.

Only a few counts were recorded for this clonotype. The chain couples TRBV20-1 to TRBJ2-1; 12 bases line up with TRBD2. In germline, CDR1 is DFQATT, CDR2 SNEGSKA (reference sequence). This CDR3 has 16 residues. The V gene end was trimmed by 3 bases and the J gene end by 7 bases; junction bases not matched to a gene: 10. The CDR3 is CSARASGRAISNEQFF. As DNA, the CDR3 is TGCAGTGCTAGGGCTAGCGGGAGGGCCATTTCGAATGAGCAGTTCTTC.

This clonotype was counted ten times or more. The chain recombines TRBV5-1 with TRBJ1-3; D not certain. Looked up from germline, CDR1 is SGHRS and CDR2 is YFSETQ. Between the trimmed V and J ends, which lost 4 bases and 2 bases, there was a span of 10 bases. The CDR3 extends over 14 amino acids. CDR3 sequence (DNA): TGCGCCAGCAGCGACGAGGCCCCTGGAAACACCATATATTTT. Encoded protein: CASSDEAPGNTIYF.

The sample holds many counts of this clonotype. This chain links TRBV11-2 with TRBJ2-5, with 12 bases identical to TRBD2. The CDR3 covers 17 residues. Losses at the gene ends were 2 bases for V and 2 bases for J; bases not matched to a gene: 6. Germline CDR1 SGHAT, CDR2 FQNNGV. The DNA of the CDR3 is TGTGCCAGCAGCTTACTAGCGGGGGGGCCGAGTCAAGAGACCCAGTACTTC. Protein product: CASSLLAGGPSQETQYF.

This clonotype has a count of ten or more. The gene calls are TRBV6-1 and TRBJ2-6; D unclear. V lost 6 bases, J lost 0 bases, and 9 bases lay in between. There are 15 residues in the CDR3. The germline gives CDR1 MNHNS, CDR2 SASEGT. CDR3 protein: CASRNTASGANVLTF. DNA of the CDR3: TGTGCCAGCAGAAACACGGCCTCTGGGGCCAACGTCCTGACTTTC.

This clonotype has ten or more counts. The CDR3 bases are TGTGCCAGCAGCCGGGACAGGGCCAGCTATGGCTACACCTTC. This sequence encodes CASSRDRASYGYTF. The chain combines TRBV27 with TRBJ1-2, with 9 bases that match TRBD1. The CDR3 runs to 14 residues. The V segment lost 6 bases and the J segment 4 bases; nucleotides outside the gene matches: 6. Germline lookup yields CDR1 MNHEY and CDR2 SMNVEV (reference sequence).

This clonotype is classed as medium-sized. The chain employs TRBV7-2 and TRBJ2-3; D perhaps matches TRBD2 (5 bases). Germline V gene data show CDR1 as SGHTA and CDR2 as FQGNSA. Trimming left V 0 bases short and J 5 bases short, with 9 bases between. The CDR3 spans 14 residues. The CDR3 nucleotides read TGTGCCAGCAGCTTAGCCCTAGCCGGAGATACGCAGTATTTT. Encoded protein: CASSLALAGDTQYF.